This T cell receptor beta chain was sequenced for a study of shared clonotypes between healthy human individuals. The CDR3 has 16 residues. Looked up from germline, CDR1 is SGDLS and CDR2 is YYNGEE. V was cut by 2 bases and J by 0 bases, with 14 bases left in between. Produced via immunoSEQ multiplex PCR; TCRdb's table is partial and in-frame only. The sample contains more than 2 million clones, 90% to 97% of which appear only once. This clonotype was obtained from a man younger than 35 in good health. Input material: naive CD4+ T cells sorted from blood. Sample subset: CD45RA+ positively selected. V gene TRBV9 combines with J gene TRBJ1-1; unclear D gene. The CDR3 sequence: CASSVGPLLMNTEAFF. CDR3 nucleotide sequence: TGTGCCAGCAGCGTTGGGCCCCTCTTGATGAACACTGAAGCTTTCTTT.